This entry lists 23 T cell receptor beta chains sequenced from one sample in a study of blood T cells in healthy people across ages. A J-beta primer mix and a sample-barcoded 5' primer were used in a second PCR of about 7 to 12 cycles. TCRdb recomputed calls from the 5' RACE reads with MiXCR, one row per CDR3 protein. This table has fewer than 950,000 distinct CDR3 sequences, 40% to 65% appearing once. The sequenced sample was blood. All receptors derive from a man older than 75 in good health.

Comment on this clonotype: A much larger clone sits a single nucleotide away, making a read error possible. J is TRBJ2-1 and V is TRBV20-1, with 9 bases matching TRBD1. J was trimmed by 6 bases and V by 3 bases; bases with no gene match: 6. Germline values: CDR1 DFQATT, CDR2 SNEGSKA (reference sequence). The CDR3 length is 14 residues. DNA for the CDR3: TGCAGTGCTAGTGGGGACAGGGTTGGCAATGAGCAGTTCTTC. The encoded protein is CSASGDRVGNEQFF.

This clonotype was counted between two and nine times. V and J are TRBV13 and TRBJ2-5, with D unclear. The last part of the DNA fits TRBJ2-7 better; the J call may be wrong. This CDR3 comprises 14 residues. In germline, CDR1 is PRHDT, CDR2 FYEKMQ (reference sequence). This CDR3 reads CASSLEGSTSEQYF. The CDR3 nucleotides are TGTGCCAGCAGCTTAGAGGGTTCGACGAGCGAGCAGTACTTC.

The chain uses TRBV20-1 and TRBJ2-7, with TRBD2 identical over 8 bases. The V gene's germline CDR1 is DFQATT and CDR2 SNEGSKA (reference sequence). The CDR3 sequence is 14 residues long. Germline trimming cut 4 bases from V and 7 bases from J; bases unmatched to any gene: 12. The CDR3 nucleotides are TGCAGTGCTAAAGCGGGGGTTCGCTACAATGAGCAGTACTTC. Its protein is CSAKAGVRYNEQYF.

The V and J genes are TRBV2 and TRBJ2-1; D unresolved. Trimming pared 4 bases from V and 5 bases from J, leaving 12 bases between. CDR3 length: 14 residues. CDR1 and CDR2 (germline): SNHLY, FYNNEI. This CDR3 is CASSGLVSHNEQFF. In nucleotides, the CDR3 is TGTGCCAGCAGTGGGCTAGTTTCCCACAATGAGCAGTTCTTC.

This clonotype was counted ten times or more. The CDR3 protein is CSVVGGREVQETQYF. The CDR3 DNA follows: TGCAGCGTTGTCGGGGGCCGGGAGGTACAAGAGACCCAGTACTTC. The chain has TRBV29-1 and TRBJ2-5, with D maybe TRBD2 (7 bases). The CDR3 runs to 15 residues. Trimming pared 4 bases from V and 2 bases from J, leaving 17 bases between. Per germline, CDR1 SQVTM and CDR2 ANQGSEA.

The J gene is TRBJ2-5, the V gene TRBV25-1, with D uncertain. The germline V and J ends were trimmed by 1 base and 2 bases, with 8 bases remaining between them. Germline V gene sequence: CDR1 MGHDK, CDR2 SYGVNS. The CDR3 is 14 residues long. CDR3 protein: CASSESTAQETQYF. The DNA for the CDR3 is TGTGCCAGCAGTGAATCAACTGCACAAGAGACCCAGTACTTC.

This sequence joins TRBV9 and TRBJ1-2; D may be TRBD1 (6 bases). Trimming cost V 4 bases and J 6 bases, with 13 bases left between them. Germline lookup yields CDR1 SGDLS and CDR2 YYNGEE. The CDR3 has 13 residues. The CDR3 region is CASSPFRGNGYTF. For the CDR3, the DNA is TGTGCCAGCAGCCCCTTCAGGGGAAATGGCTACACCTTC.

A note on this clonotype: This clone may be a read error of a much larger clone one base away. The CDR3 region has the DNA TGTGTCAGCGGGAAAGACAGGGGAGGTGGGAATGAGCAGTTCTTC. Its translation: CVSGKDRGGGNEQFF. The chain has TRBV2 and TRBJ2-1, with D possibly being TRBD1 (8 bases). CDR3 length equals 15 residues. The germline gives CDR1 SNHLY, CDR2 FYNNEI. Looking up the rest from reference TRBV2 and TRBJ2-1 gives the full variable domain: EPEVTQTPSHQVTQMGQEVILRCVPISNHLYFYWYRQILGQKVEFLVSFYNNEISEKSEIFDDQFSVERPDGSNFTLKIRSTKLEDSAMYFCVSGKDRGGGNEQFFGPGTRLTVL.

CDR3: CASRGTSGRGYEQYF. Written as DNA, the CDR3 is TGTGCCAGCAGGGGGACTAGCGGGAGGGGGTACGAGCAGTACTTC. This rearrangement joins TRBV12-3 or TRBV12-4 to TRBJ2-7; TRBD2 matches 16 bases. The CDR3 extends over 15 amino acids. J was trimmed by 4 bases and V by 6 bases; bases with no gene match: 3.

This chain connects TRBV9 to TRBJ2-3, with D perhaps assigned TRBD1 or TRBD2 (5 bases each). Germline assignment: CDR1 SGDLS and CDR2 YYNGEE. The CDR3 runs 12 residues. Trimming removed 7 bases at V and 6 bases at J, with 12 bases between. This chain's CDR3 is CASEGLSDTQYF. Here the CDR3 DNA reads TGTGCCAGCGAGGGGCTCTCCGATACGCAGTATTTT. Full variable domain (rest looked up from reference TRBV9 and TRBJ2-3): DSGVTQTPKHLITATGQRVTLRCSPRSGDLSVYWYQQSLDQGLQFLIQYYNGEERAKGNILERFSAQQFPDLHSELNLSSLELGDSALYFCASEGLSDTQYFGPGTRLTVL.

The chain links TRBV25-1 to TRBJ2-5, with 9 bases that match TRBD2. There are 17 residues in the CDR3. V was pared by 4 bases and J by 4 bases, with 13 bases of the junction left unmatched. Germline CDR1 and CDR2: MGHDK and SYGVNS. The CDR3 DNA reads TGTGCCAGCAGTGCCGCCGGGCTAGCGGGACGTGGAGAGACCCAGTACTTC. Translating gives CASSAAGLAGRGETQYF.

This chain connects TRBV6-2 or TRBV6-3 to TRBJ2-1; 11 positions match TRBD2. J gave up 14 bases and V 10 bases, and 4 bases lay outside the gene matches. The CDR3 length is 10 residues. From germline, CDR1 is MNHEY and CDR2 SVGEGT. The DNA for the CDR3 is TGTGCCATTATACTAGCGGGAGAGTTCTTC. Its translation is CAIILAGEFF.

The V call is TRBV14, the J call TRBJ1-1; 7 nucleotides match TRBD1. The germline gives CDR1 SGHDN, CDR2 FVKESK. V lost 1 base to trimming and J lost 11 bases; unmatched junction nucleotides: 4. This CDR3 has 12 amino acids. CDR3 protein: CASSQVTGTAFF. As DNA, the CDR3 is TGTGCCAGCAGCCAAGTGACAGGGACGGCTTTCTTT. Drawing the rest from reference TRBV14 and TRBJ1-1, the complete variable domain is EAGVTQFPSHSVIEKGQTVTLRCDPISGHDNLYWYRRVMGKEIKFLLHFVKESKQDESGMPNNRFLAERTGGTYSTLKVQPAELEDSGVYFCASSQVTGTAFFGQGTRLTVV.

This rearrangement joins TRBV10-3 to TRBJ1-5; D not resolved. Germline CDR1 and CDR2: ENHRY and SYGVKD. The CDR3 extends over 13 amino acids. With 2 bases removed from V and 4 bases from J, the gap between germline ends came to 6 bases. This chain's CDR3 is CAISEVGNQPQHF. CDR3 bases: TGTGCCATCAGTGAGGTGGGAAATCAGCCCCAGCATTTT.

The chain links TRBV15 to TRBJ2-4; the D is unclear. The V end lost 4 bases, the J end lost 0 bases, and 10 bases lay between the germline ends. The CDR3 length is 15 residues. Per germline, CDR1 LNHNV and CDR2 YYDKDF (reference sequence). The CDR3 DNA follows: TGTGCCACCAGCACGGTGGACCTAGCCAAAAACATTCAGTACTTC. This translates into CATSTVDLAKNIQYF.

This clonotype was seen only once. The chain combines TRBV3-1 with TRBJ1-1; 7 bases match TRBD1. The junction had 9 bases not matched to a gene; V was cut back by 4 bases and J by 7 bases. The V gene's germline CDR1 is LGHDT and CDR2 YNNKEL (reference sequence). The CDR3 spans 14 residues. DNA of the CDR3: TGTGCCAGCAGCCGACAGGGTGGAGGAAGTGAAGCTTTCTTT. Its translation is CASSRQGGGSEAFF.

The table lists this clonotype with a few counts. The V call is TRBV13, the J call TRBJ2-3; a possible D gene is TRBD1 (5 bases). Trimming took 5 bases from V and 0 from J, leaving 12 bases between them. This CDR3 has 15 amino acids. Germline V gives CDR1 PRHDT, CDR2 FYEKMQ (reference sequence). In nucleotides, the CDR3 is TGTGCCAGCAGCCAGGGCGGCCTTAGCACAGATACGCAGTATTTT. Amino acids: CASSQGGLSTDTQYF.

The J gene is TRBJ2-4, the V gene TRBV10-3, with 9 bases lining up with TRBD1. The junction had 8 bases not matched to a gene; V was cut back by 6 bases and J by 8 bases. CDR1 and CDR2 (germline): ENHRY, SYGVKD. CDR3 size: 14 residues. The CDR3 spells CAISAGTGKDIQYF. CDR3 in DNA: TGTGCCATCAGCGCCGGGACAGGGAAAGACATTCAGTACTTC.

The CDR3 protein is CASSTGQGAPGTEAFF. The DNA of the CDR3 is TGTGCCAGCAGTACCGGACAGGGGGCGCCAGGCACTGAAGCTTTCTTT. The chain couples TRBV27 to TRBJ1-1, with 11 bases identical to TRBD1. Germline lookup yields CDR1 MNHEY and CDR2 SMNVEV (reference sequence). The CDR3 has 16 amino acids. Trimming took 5 bases from V and 4 from J; bases not matched to a gene: 9.

This clonotype was recorded many times. The CDR3 nucleotides read TGTGCCAGCAGCCAAGACACCACGAATACGCAGTATTTT. This encodes CASSQDTTNTQYF. The chain combines TRBV4-2 with TRBJ2-3; D is undetermined. Germline V lookup: CDR1 LGHNA, CDR2 YNFKEQ. This CDR3 comprises 13 residues. Trimming pared 0 bases from V and 7 bases from J, leaving 8 bases between.

This chain uses TRBV20-1 with TRBJ2-7; a possible D gene is TRBD2 (7 bases). CDR1 is DFQATT and CDR2 is SNEGSKA in the germline V gene (reference sequence). V lost 0 bases and J lost 5, with 14 bases in between. The length of the CDR3 is 14 residues. The CDR3 is CSAREGGRQNEQYF. CDR3 DNA: TGCAGTGCTAGAGAGGGGGGGCGACAGAACGAGCAGTACTTC.

This clonotype has only a few counts. The chain combines TRBV3-1 with TRBJ2-1; 10 positions agree with TRBD2. This CDR3 is built from 16 residues. Germline V gene data show CDR1 as LGHDT and CDR2 as YNNKEL (reference sequence). Trimming removed 5 bases from V and 4 bases from J; junction bases left unmatched: 8. The CDR3 protein is CASSARTSGSYNEQFF. The DNA of the CDR3 is TGTGCCAGCAGCGCCCGGACTAGCGGATCATACAATGAGCAGTTCTTC.

This clonotype occurred a few times. The chain's CDR3 is CATGRGTWYEQYF. In DNA form, the CDR3 reads TGTGCCACGGGCAGGGGTACATGGTACGAGCAGTACTTC. V usage is TRBV6-5 and J usage is TRBJ2-7; possibly TRBD1 for D (6 bases). CDR3 length: 13 amino acids. Germline assignment: CDR1 MNHEY and CDR2 SVGAGI. The germline V and J ends were trimmed by 10 bases and 4 bases, with 17 bases remaining between them.